The 20 T cell receptor beta chains below all came from one sample that was sequenced in a study of T cells in Graves' hyperthyroidism and ophthalmopathy. TCR beta CDR3 region amplification was performed from RNA transcripts. Initially, a first-round RT-PCR of the TCR CDR3 employed the HTBI primer set. One entry per CDR3 protein results from TCRdb running MiXCR on the multiplex PCR reads. Of hundreds of thousands of distinct CDR3 sequences listed, approximately 42% were seen once; the top ten hold 6.5% to 9%. Material for sequencing was peripheral blood or thyroid tissue (not recorded which). These receptors were obtained from an adult man with Graves' disease, either hyperthyroidism or ophthalmopathy (not recorded which).

This clonotype was counted only a few times. The J gene is TRBJ1-1, the V gene TRBV5-4, with D tentatively TRBD1 (6 bases). Germline V lookup: CDR1 SGHNT, CDR2 YYREEE (reference sequence). Trimming removed 4 bases from V and 4 bases from J, with 17 bases in between. This CDR3 is built from 15 residues. CDR3 sequence reads: CASSGGQRGRTEAFF. The CDR3 nucleotides read TGTGCCAGCAGCGGTGGACAGAGGGGTCGCACTGAAGCTTTCTTT. The full variable domain, in which reference TRBV5-4 and TRBJ1-1 provide the parts outside the CDR3, is ETGVTQSPTHLIKTRGQQVTLRCSSQSGHNTVSWYQQALGQGPQFIFQYYREEENGRGNFPPRFSGLQFPNYSSELNVNALELDDSALYLCASSGGQRGRTEAFFGQGTRLTVV.

This clonotype was counted between two and nine times. V gene TRBV12-3 or TRBV12-4 combines with J gene TRBJ1-5; tentative D call: TRBD1 (6 bases). V lost 7 bases to trimming and J lost 6 bases, with 16 bases between them. The CDR3 sequence is 14 residues long. The DNA for the CDR3 is TGTGCCAGCACCGAACAGGGAATCGGTCAGCCCCAGCATTTT. This gives the protein CASTEQGIGQPQHF.

The V call is TRBV2, the J call TRBJ1-1; no clear D. The germline gives CDR1 SNHLY, CDR2 FYNNEI. Deletions cut 10 bases from V and 0 bases from J, with 6 bases between. The CDR3 runs to 11 residues. The CDR3 nucleotides read TGTGCCAACGAATTGAACACTGAAGCTTTCTTT. Amino acid sequence: CANELNTEAFF.

The V gene is TRBV19, the J gene TRBJ2-5; no reliable D call. The CDR3 has 16 amino acids. V lost 1 base, J lost 0 bases, and 12 bases lay in between. Looked up from germline, CDR1 is LNHDA and CDR2 is SQIVND (reference sequence). CDR3 protein: CASSIGAGMYQETQYF. The CDR3 DNA reads TGTGCCAGTAGTATAGGGGCAGGAATGTACCAAGAGACCCAGTACTTC.

The chain recombines TRBV7-6 with TRBJ1-4, with a possible D match to TRBD1 (5 bases). Deletions cut 5 bases from V and 5 bases from J, with 21 bases between. This CDR3 has 17 amino acids. The germline CDR1 and CDR2 sequences are SGHVS and FNYEAQ. The CDR3 loop is CASSLKTGLRYNEKLFF. Here the CDR3 DNA reads TGTGCCAGCAGCCTAAAAACAGGATTGCGCTACAATGAAAAACTGTTTTTT.

In its sample, this clonotype was seen a few times. V usage is TRBV9 and J usage is TRBJ2-5; tentative D call: TRBD2 (6 bases). The CDR3 length is 14 residues. Germline CDR1 reads SGDLS; CDR2 reads YYNGEE. V was trimmed by 4 bases and J by 3 bases, leaving 13 bases between them. The CDR3 spells CASSQGGVKETQYF. The CDR3 DNA sequence: TGTGCCAGCAGCCAAGGCGGGGTCAAAGAGACCCAGTACTTC.

This clonotype appeared a few times. V usage is TRBV7-9 and J usage is TRBJ2-7; D might be TRBD1 (5 bases). The length of the CDR3 is 14 residues. V was shortened by 5 bases and J by 2 bases, with 13 bases between the two germline ends. Germline CDR1 reads SEHNR; CDR2 reads FQNEAQ (reference sequence). The CDR3 region has the DNA TGTGCCAGCAGCCTGGGGCTTAAGACCTACGAGCAGTACTTC. Encoded protein: CASSLGLKTYEQYF.

CDR3 loop: CSVAQVNSYNSPLHF. DNA for the CDR3: TGCAGCGTTGCCCAGGTAAACTCCTATAATTCACCCCTCCACTTT. The chain links TRBV29-1 to TRBJ1-6; no clear D. Germline CDR1 and CDR2: SQVTM and ANQGSEA. Trimming took 4 bases from V and 0 from J, leaving 10 bases between them. There are 15 residues in the CDR3.

The chain uses TRBV6-9 and TRBJ1-4, with D perhaps matching TRBD1 (5 bases). The V end lost 7 bases, the J end lost 7 bases, and 13 bases lay between the germline ends. Germline-derived CDR1 and CDR2 are MNHGY and SVAAGI. The CDR3 loop spans 13 amino acids. CDR3 amino acids: CASIIKGREKLFF. DNA for the CDR3: TGTGCCAGCATTATAAAGGGGCGTGAAAAACTGTTTTTT.

The chain uses TRBV7-8 and TRBJ1-2; D is possibly TRBD1 (6 bases). Germline V lookup: CDR1 SGHVS, CDR2 FQNEAQ. This CDR3 spans 13 amino acids. Trimming removed 4 bases at V and 8 bases at J, with 14 bases between. Here the CDR3 DNA reads TGTGCCAGCAGCTATCCCGGGACATTGGGCTACACCTTC. It specifies CASSYPGTLGYTF.

The CDR3 region is CASSMGTQYF. CDR3 nucleotide sequence: TGTGCCAGCTCCATGGGGACCCAGTACTTC. This chain connects TRBV7-9 to TRBJ2-5; the D is unclear. The CDR3 is made up of 10 amino acids. Trimming pared 8 bases from V and 7 bases from J, leaving 8 bases between. Germline V lookup: CDR1 SEHNR, CDR2 FQNEAQ (reference sequence).

V usage is TRBV7-2 and J usage is TRBJ1-1; 7 positions agree with TRBD1. The ends lost 6 bases at V and 14 bases at J; junction bases unmatched: 9. Per the germline V gene, CDR1 is SGHTA and CDR2 is FQGNSA. This CDR3 has 11 amino acids. This chain's CDR3 is CASRAGTVVFF. As DNA, the CDR3 is TGTGCCAGCAGAGCGGGGACAGTAGTATTCTTT. The whole variable domain, remainder taken from reference TRBV7-2 and TRBJ1-1, is GAGVSQSPSNKVTEKGKDVELRCDPISGHTALYWYRQSLGQGLEFLIYFQGNSAPDKSGLPSDRFSAERTGGSVSTLTIQRTQQEDSAVYLCASRAGTVVFFGQGTRLTVV.

This chain joins TRBV19 and TRBJ1-5, with a weak D call TRBD1 (6 bases). Germline CDR1 LNHDA, CDR2 SQIVND (reference sequence). The CDR3 sequence is 16 residues long. With 5 bases removed from V and 3 bases from J, the gap between germline ends came to 17 bases. The CDR3 DNA reads TGTGCCAGTAGTCAGAGTAGAGGACAGTCCAATCAGCCCCAGCATTTT. This translates into CASSQSRGQSNQPQHF. The full variable domain, completed using reference TRBV19 and TRBJ1-5, is DGGITQSPKYLFRKEGQNVTLSCEQNLNHDAMYWYRQDPGQGLRLIYYSQIVNDFQKGDIAEGYSVSREKKESFPLTVTSAQKNPTAFYLCASSQSRGQSNQPQHFGDGTRLSIL.

This clonotype was seen only a few times. The chain combines TRBV6-1 with TRBJ1-5; the D is unclear. There are 15 residues in the CDR3. Germline lookup yields CDR1 MNHNS and CDR2 SASEGT. V was cut by 5 bases and J by 7 bases, with 18 bases left in between. The DNA of the CDR3 is TGTGCCAGCAGTTATGGAGGGAAGGTCGGCCAGCCCCAGCATTTT. Protein product: CASSYGGKVGQPQHF.

The chain links TRBV6-1 to TRBJ1-5, with D unresolved. Germline CDR1 and CDR2: MNHNS and SASEGT. The CDR3 covers 13 residues. V lost 4 bases and J 5 bases, leaving 9 bases between the germline ends. DNA for the CDR3: TGTGCCAGCAGTGGCGGCGTACATCAGCCCCAGCATTTT. This sequence encodes CASSGGVHQPQHF.

The rearrangement uses TRBV25-1 and TRBJ2-5, with 8 bases aligning to TRBD1. CDR1 is MGHDK and CDR2 is SYGVNS in the germline V gene. The CDR3 spans 14 residues. With 2 bases clipped from V and 4 bases from J, the junction kept 3 bases outside the gene matches. The DNA of the CDR3 is TGTGCCAGCAGTGAACGCAGGGGGCCAGAGACCCAGTACTTC. It is translated as CASSERRGPETQYF.

This clonotype was detected many times. The rearrangement joins TRBV24-1 to TRBJ1-5; perhaps TRBD1 as D (6 bases). The ends were cut back, 4 bases at V and 5 bases at J, with 14 bases in the middle. The CDR3 totals 15 residues. Germline V gene data show CDR1 as KGHDR and CDR2 as SFDVKD. Here the CDR3 reads CATSDDRSLDQPQHF. In DNA form, the CDR3 reads TGTGCCACCAGTGACGACAGGTCTTTGGATCAGCCCCAGCATTTT.

This clonotype was seen at least ten times. The CDR3 protein is CASSPNGDTIYF. The CDR3 DNA reads as TGTGCCAGCAGCCCAAACGGGGACACCATATATTTT. This sequence joins TRBV7-9 and TRBJ1-3, with D unclear. The CDR3 runs 12 residues. Trimming took 5 bases from V and 8 from J, leaving 10 bases between them. The V gene's germline CDR1 is SEHNR and CDR2 FQNEAQ (reference sequence).

This clonotype was detected only once. This chain uses TRBV29-1 with TRBJ1-2, with a possible D match to TRBD1 (6 bases). CDR3 length: 13 residues. CDR1 and CDR2 from the germline V gene are SQVTM and ANQGSEA. The V and J ends lost 4 bases and 7 bases respectively, with 16 bases between them. DNA of the CDR3: TGCAGCGTTGTTCCGTACAGGGATCCTGGCTACACCTTC. Protein product: CSVVPYRDPGYTF.

This clonotype was counted at least ten times. This rearrangement joins TRBV2 to TRBJ2-7; D might be TRBD1 or TRBD2, each matching 6 bases. This CDR3 has 15 residues. Germline loops: CDR1 SNHLY, CDR2 FYNNEI. Between the trimmed V and J ends, which lost 1 base and 1 base, there was a span of 11 bases. The CDR3 protein is CASSEGQGTSYEQYF. CDR3 in DNA: TGTGCCAGCAGTGAAGGTCAGGGGACTTCCTACGAGCAGTACTTC.